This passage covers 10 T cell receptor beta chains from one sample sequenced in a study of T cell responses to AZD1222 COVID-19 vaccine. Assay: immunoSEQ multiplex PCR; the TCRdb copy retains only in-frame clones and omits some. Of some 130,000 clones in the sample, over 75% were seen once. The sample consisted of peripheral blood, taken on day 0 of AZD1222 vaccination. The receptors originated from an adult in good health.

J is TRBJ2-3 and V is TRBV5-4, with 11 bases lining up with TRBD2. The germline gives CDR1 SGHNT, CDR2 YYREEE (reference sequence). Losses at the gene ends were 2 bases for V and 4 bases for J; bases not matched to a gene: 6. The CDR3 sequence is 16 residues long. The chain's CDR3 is CASSFLAGGRSDTQYF. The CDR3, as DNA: TGTGCCAGCAGCTTCTTAGCGGGGGGGAGGTCAGATACGCAGTATTTT. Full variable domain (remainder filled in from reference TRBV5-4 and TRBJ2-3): ETGVTQSPTHLIKTRGQQVTLRCSSQSGHNTVSWYQQALGQGPQFIFQYYREEENGRGNFPPRFSGLQFPNYSSELNVNALELDDSALYLCASSFLAGGRSDTQYFGPGTRLTVL.

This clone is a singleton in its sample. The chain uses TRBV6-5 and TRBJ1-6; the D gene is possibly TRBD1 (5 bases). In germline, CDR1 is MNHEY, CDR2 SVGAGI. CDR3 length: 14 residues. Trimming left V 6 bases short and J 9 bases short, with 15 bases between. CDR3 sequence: CASRPGTVRSPLHF. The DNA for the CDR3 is TGTGCCAGCAGGCCCGGGACGGTGCGTTCACCCCTCCACTTT.

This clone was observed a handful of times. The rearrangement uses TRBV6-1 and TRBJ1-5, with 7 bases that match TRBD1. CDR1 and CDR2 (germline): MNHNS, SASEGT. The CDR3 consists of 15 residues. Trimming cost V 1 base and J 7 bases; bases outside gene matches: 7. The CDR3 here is CASSEGQGFRQPQHF. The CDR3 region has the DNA TGTGCCAGCAGTGAAGGACAGGGCTTTAGGCAGCCCCAGCATTTT.

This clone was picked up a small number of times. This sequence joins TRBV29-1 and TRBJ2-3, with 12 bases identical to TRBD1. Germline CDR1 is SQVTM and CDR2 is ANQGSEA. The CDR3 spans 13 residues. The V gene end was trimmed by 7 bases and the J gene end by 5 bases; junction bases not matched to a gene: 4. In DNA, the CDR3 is TGCAGCGCGGGACAGGGGGCAGGAGATACGCAGTATTTT. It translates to CSAGQGAGDTQYF.

For the CDR3, the DNA is TGTGCCGGCCGGGACAGAGCTTACGGGAACTATGGCTACACCTTC. This gives the protein CAGRDRAYGNYGYTF. This chain links TRBV30 with TRBJ1-2, with 7 nucleotides matching TRBD1. V shed 8 bases, J shed 2 bases, and the junction held 14 bases outside the gene matches. CDR1 is GTSNPN, CDR2 SVGIG, per germline (reference sequence). This CDR3 contains 15 residues.

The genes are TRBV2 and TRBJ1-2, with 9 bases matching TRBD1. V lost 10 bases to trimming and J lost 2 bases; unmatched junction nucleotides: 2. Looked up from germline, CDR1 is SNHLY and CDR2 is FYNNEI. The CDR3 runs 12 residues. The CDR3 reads CAIGQGNYGYTF. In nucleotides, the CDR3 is TGTGCCATAGGACAGGGGAACTATGGCTACACCTTC.

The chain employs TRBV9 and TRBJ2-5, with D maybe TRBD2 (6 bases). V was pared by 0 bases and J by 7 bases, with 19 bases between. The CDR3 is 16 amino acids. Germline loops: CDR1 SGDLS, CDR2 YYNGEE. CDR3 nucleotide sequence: TGTGCCAGCAGCGTAGGCGGTAGCGGACCTTCCGGGACCCAGTACTTC. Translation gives CASSVGGSGPSGTQYF.

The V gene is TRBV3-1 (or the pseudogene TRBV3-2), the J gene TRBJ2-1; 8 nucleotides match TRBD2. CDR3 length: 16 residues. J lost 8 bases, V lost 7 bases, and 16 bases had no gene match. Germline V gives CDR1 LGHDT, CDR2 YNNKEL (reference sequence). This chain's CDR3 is CASKSLGRGGVDEQFF. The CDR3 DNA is TGTGCCAGCAAAAGTCTAGGACGGGGGGGCGTCGATGAGCAGTTCTTC.

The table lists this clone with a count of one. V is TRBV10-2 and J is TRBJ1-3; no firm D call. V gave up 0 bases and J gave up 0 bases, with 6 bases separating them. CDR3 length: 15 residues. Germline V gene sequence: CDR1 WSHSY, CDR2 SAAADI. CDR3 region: CASSESSSSGNTIYF. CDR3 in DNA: TGCGCCAGCAGTGAGTCGTCGAGCTCTGGAAACACCATATATTTT.

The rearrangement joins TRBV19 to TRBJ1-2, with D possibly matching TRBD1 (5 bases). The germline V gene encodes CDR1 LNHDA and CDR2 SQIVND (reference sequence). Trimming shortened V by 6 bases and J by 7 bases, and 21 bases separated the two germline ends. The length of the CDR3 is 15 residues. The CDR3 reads CASRTVLLSGGGYTF. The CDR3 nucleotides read TGTGCCAGTAGGACAGTACTCCTCTCTGGTGGTGGCTACACCTTC.